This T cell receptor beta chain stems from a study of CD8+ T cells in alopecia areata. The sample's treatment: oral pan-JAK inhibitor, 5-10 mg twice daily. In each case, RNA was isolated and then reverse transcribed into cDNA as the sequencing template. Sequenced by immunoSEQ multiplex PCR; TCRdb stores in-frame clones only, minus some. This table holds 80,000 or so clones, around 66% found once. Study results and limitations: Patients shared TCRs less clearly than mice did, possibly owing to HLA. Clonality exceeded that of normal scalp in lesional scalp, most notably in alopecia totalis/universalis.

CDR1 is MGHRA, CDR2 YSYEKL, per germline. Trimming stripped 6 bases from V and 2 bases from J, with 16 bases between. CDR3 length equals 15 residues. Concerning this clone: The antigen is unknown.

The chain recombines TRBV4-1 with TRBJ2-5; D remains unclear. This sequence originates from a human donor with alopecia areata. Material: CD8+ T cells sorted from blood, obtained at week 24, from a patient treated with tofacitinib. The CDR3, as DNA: TGCGCCAGCAGAAATATGGCTAAGGGACAAGAGACCCAGTACTTC. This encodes CASRNMAKGQETQYF.